A single sample gave rise to the 5 T cell receptor beta chains below, sequenced in a study of T-cell memory formation after mild COVID-19. TCRdb independently ran MiXCR on the 5' RACE reads; one entry per CDR3 protein. The table has 150,000 to 200,000 distinct CDR3 sequences, around 18% seen once. Sequenced: PBMCs or a T cell subset sorted from them (not recorded which). Receptors were obtained from a man between 18 and 35 years old who had mild COVID-19 (a few samples of this study predate the infection). Cell type and time point are not known.

The genes are TRBV28 and TRBJ2-2; D is uncertain. V was cut by 7 bases and J by 1 base, with 7 bases left in between. The length of the CDR3 is 13 residues. Germline values: CDR1 MDHEN, CDR2 SYDVKM. This chain's CDR3 is CASIDLNTGELFF. The CDR3 nucleotides are TGTGCCAGCATAGACCTGAACACCGGGGAGCTGTTTTTT.

This clonotype was detected only a few times. The chain employs TRBV7-3 and TRBJ2-2; D is tentatively TRBD1 or TRBD2 (6 bases each). The V end was cut by 4 bases, the J end by 7 bases, with 13 bases between. Germline V gene lookup returns CDR1 SGHTA and CDR2 FQGTGA. This CDR3 comprises 14 residues. The CDR3 DNA follows: TGTGCCAGCAGCTCCGGGGGCTGGGGCGGGGAGCTGTTTTTT. This gives the protein CASSSGGWGGELFF.

This clonotype was seen more than once but under ten times. The rearrangement uses TRBV29-1 and TRBJ2-7, with D perhaps TRBD1 (5 bases). There are 13 residues in the CDR3. V lost 4 bases, J lost 2 bases, and 12 bases lay in between. Germline values: CDR1 SQVTM, CDR2 ANQGSEA. The CDR3 DNA reads TGCAGCGTTGTTGCAGGGAACCCCTACGAGCAGTACTTC. Its translation is CSVVAGNPYEQYF.

This chain links TRBV4-3 with TRBJ2-1; 11 bases line up with TRBD2. The germline CDR1 and CDR2 sequences are LGHNA and YSLEER. The CDR3 length is 16 residues. V lost 0 bases to trimming and J lost 7 bases; unmatched junction nucleotides: 5. Here the CDR3 reads CASSQDRLAGRNEQFF. The CDR3 DNA is TGCGCCAGCAGCCAAGATCGACTAGCGGGGCGGAATGAGCAGTTCTTC.

This clonotype occurred a few times. In DNA form, the CDR3 reads TGTGCCAGCAGCTTTGTCGGACAGGACTACGAGCAGTACTTC. This gives the protein CASSFVGQDYEQYF. The chain recombines TRBV11-1 with TRBJ2-7; 7 nucleotides match TRBD1. CDR1 and CDR2 from the germline V gene are SGHAT and FQDESV (reference sequence). V shed 3 bases, J shed 3 bases, and the junction held 5 bases outside the gene matches. The CDR3 is 14 residues long. Drawing the rest from reference TRBV11-1 and TRBJ2-7, the complete variable domain is EAEVAQSPRYKITEKSQAVAFWCDPISGHATLYWYRQILGQGPELLVQFQDESVVDDSQLPKDRFSAERLKGVDSTLKIQPAELGDSAMYLCASSFVGQDYEQYFGPGTRLTVT.